Below, 6 T cell receptor beta chains from the same sample are listed, as sequenced in a study of blood T cell repertoires in COVID-19. The repertoire was sequenced with immunoSEQ multiplex PCR; TCRdb's copy has only in-frame clones and lacks some. The sample carries just over 250,000 clones, around nine tenths recorded once. Sequenced material: peripheral blood. These receptors all come from a woman aged 70 to 79 with COVID-19, enrolled during active disease.

J is TRBJ2-3 and V is TRBV25-1; TRBD1 aligns across 9 bases. This CDR3 has 13 amino acids. CDR1 is MGHDK and CDR2 is SYGVNS in the germline V gene. With V trimmed by 8 bases and J by 5 bases, 5 bases remained unmatched. CDR3 protein: CASGDRVRDTQYF. For the CDR3, the DNA is TGTGCCAGCGGGGACAGGGTGCGAGATACGCAGTATTTT.

V and J are TRBV6-5 and TRBJ2-7, with TRBD2 matching over 10 bases. Germline trimming cut 9 bases from V and 1 base from J; bases unmatched to any gene: 9. This CDR3 spans 15 amino acids. The V gene's germline CDR1 is MNHEY and CDR2 SVGAGI. The CDR3: CASSKTSGVSYEQYF. The CDR3 DNA reads TGTGCCAGTTCCAAAACTAGCGGGGTTTCCTACGAGCAGTACTTC.

This clone was seen a single time. V usage is TRBV5-5 and J usage is TRBJ1-2; 7 bases are shared with TRBD1. The CDR3 covers 15 residues. J was trimmed by 1 base and V by 3 bases; bases with no gene match: 6. CDR1 and CDR2 from the germline V gene are SGHKS and YYEKEE (reference sequence). This CDR3 is CASSSGGTSNYGYTF. The CDR3 DNA follows: TGTGCCAGCAGCTCAGGGGGAACGAGTAACTATGGCTACACCTTC.

This chain's CDR3 is CSVEGQGSLVRNQPQHF. CDR3 nucleotides: TGCAGCGTTGAGGGACAGGGAAGTTTAGTTCGCAATCAGCCCCAGCATTTT. The V and J genes are TRBV29-1 and TRBJ1-5, with 9 bases matching TRBD1. The V gene's germline CDR1 is SQVTM and CDR2 ANQGSEA. J gave up 2 bases and V 3 bases, and 11 bases lay outside the gene matches. The CDR3 contains 17 residues.

V usage is TRBV7-8 and J usage is TRBJ2-1, with D tentatively TRBD2 (6 bases). The V gene lost 4 bases and the J gene lost 0 bases, with 10 bases spanning the gap. CDR3 length: 15 residues. The germline gives CDR1 SGHVS, CDR2 FQNEAQ. The CDR3 coding sequence is TGTGCCAGCAGCTGGCGGAGGGACTCCTACAATGAGCAGTTCTTC. Encoded protein: CASSWRRDSYNEQFF.

This rearrangement joins TRBV29-1 to TRBJ1-4; D remains ambiguous. The CDR3 is 12 residues long. V was trimmed by 4 bases and J by 8 bases, leaving 11 bases between them. Looked up from germline, CDR1 is SQVTM and CDR2 is ANQGSEA. This CDR3 is CSVVAGSEKLFF. The CDR3 bases are TGCAGCGTTGTCGCGGGTTCCGAAAAACTGTTTTTT. Drawing the rest from reference TRBV29-1 and TRBJ1-4, the complete variable domain is SAVISQKPSRDICQRGTSLTIQCQVDSQVTMMFWYRQQPGQSLTLIATANQGSEATYESGFVIDKFPISRPNLTFSTLTVSNMSPEDSSIYLCSVVAGSEKLFFGSGTQLSVL.